Below are 11 T cell receptor beta chains sequenced from a single sample in a study of post-analysis software for immune sequencing data. Study-level results: Patients showed TRBV5-6, TRBV5-1 and TRBV20-1 among about five TRBV segments more frequent than in controls.

Included in the TCR beta cDNA libraries were unique molecular identifiers. TCRdb processed the PCR reads anew with MiXCR; each CDR3 protein has one entry. Among over 700,000 distinct CDR3 sequences, roughly 30% were seen once, and the ten largest hold approximately 0.55%. The antigens for these receptors are not known. The specimen sequenced was blood. These receptors were collected from a girl aged 10 to 17 with multiple sclerosis.

The V and J genes are TRBV7-9 and TRBJ2-7; the D gene is possibly TRBD1 (5 bases). Germline V CDR1 and CDR2: SEHNR, FQNEAQ (reference sequence). The CDR3 totals 15 residues. The germline V and J ends were trimmed by 0 bases and 2 bases, with 11 bases remaining between them. The CDR3, as DNA: TGTGCCAGCAGCTTAGCGGCAGGGATGCCCTACGAGCAGTACTTC. The encoded protein is CASSLAAGMPYEQYF.

The sample holds a few counts of this clonotype. V is TRBV7-9 and J is TRBJ1-1; D uncertain. Germline lookup yields CDR1 SEHNR and CDR2 FQNEAQ (reference sequence). The CDR3 is 12 amino acids. V was clipped by 4 bases and J by 2 bases, with 5 bases between them. CDR3 loop: CASSWTNTEAFF. The CDR3 coding sequence is TGTGCCAGCAGCTGGACTAACACTGAAGCTTTCTTT. Complete variable domain (other parts from reference TRBV7-9 and TRBJ1-1): DTGVSQNPRHKITKRGQNVTFRCDPISEHNRLYWYRQTLGQGPEFLTYFQNEAQLEKSRLLSDRFSAERPKGSFSTLEIQRTEQGDSAMYLCASSWTNTEAFFGQGTRLTVV.

This clonotype has just a few counts. The J gene is TRBJ2-7, the V gene TRBV7-2; D not certain. The CDR3 extends over 15 amino acids. Germline CDR1 and CDR2: SGHTA and FQGNSA. Trimming left V 5 bases short and J 3 bases short, with 17 bases between. This CDR3 reads CASSEILGWGYEQYF. CDR3 coding DNA: TGTGCCAGCAGCGAGATTTTAGGATGGGGCTACGAGCAGTACTTC.

The chain combines TRBV6-1 with TRBJ1-1; D may be TRBD1 (6 bases). The V gene's germline CDR1 is MNHNS and CDR2 SASEGT. The CDR3 is 19 amino acids. The ends were cut back, 7 bases at V and 6 bases at J, with 33 bases in the middle. CDR3 sequence: CASNQISTTYGFRTAEAFF. DNA for the CDR3: TGTGCCAGCAACCAAATTAGCACTACCTACGGGTTTCGGACAGCTGAAGCTTTCTTT.

As for this clonotype: The junction departs from the called germline gene at one end, perhaps through a read error. The chain recombines TRBV27 with TRBJ2-6; 7 bases are a match to TRBD1. The CDR3 contains 17 residues. Germline CDR1 reads MNHEY; CDR2 reads SMNVEV (reference sequence). In nucleotides, the CDR3 is TGTGCCAGCAGAATGACAGGGACCATCTCTGGGGCCGACGTCCTGACTTTC. Its protein product is CASRMTGTISGADVLTF.

DNA for the CDR3: TGTGCCAGCAGCCAAGTCCTAGCGGGTTCGTCCTACAATGAGCAGTTCTTC. It yields the protein CASSQVLAGSSYNEQFF. The chain joins TRBV3-1 to TRBJ2-1; TRBD2 matches 8 bases. V dropped 1 base and J dropped 1; count of bases not matched to a gene: 6. Germline V gives CDR1 LGHDT, CDR2 YNNKEL (reference sequence). The length of the CDR3 is 17 residues.

This clonotype was counted at least ten times. The chain is built from TRBV7-2 and TRBJ2-5; 7 nucleotides align to TRBD1. The junction had 1 base not matched to a gene; V was cut back by 5 bases and J by 4 bases. The CDR3 runs to 12 residues. Germline CDR1 SGHTA, CDR2 FQGNSA. CDR3 sequence (DNA): TGTGCCAGCAGCCGACAGGGAGAGACCCAGTACTTC. Translated: CASSRQGETQYF.

V is TRBV20-1 and J is TRBJ2-1, with a tentative D call TRBD1 (5 bases). V lost 3 bases, J lost 1 base, and 16 bases lay in between. This CDR3 comprises 16 residues. In germline, CDR1 is DFQATT, CDR2 SNEGSKA (reference sequence). CDR3 DNA sequence: TGCAGTGCTAGCCGTCGGCAGGGCCGTTCCTACAATGAGCAGTTCTTC. Translated, it gives CSASRRQGRSYNEQFF.

This clonotype was seen a few times. The chain couples TRBV7-9 to TRBJ2-5; TRBD1 matches 9 bases. This CDR3 spans 15 amino acids. Trimming removed 3 bases from V and 6 bases from J; junction bases left unmatched: 8. In germline, CDR1 is SEHNR, CDR2 FQNEAQ (reference sequence). The CDR3 DNA reads as TGTGCCAGCAGCTTGGTCGGGACAGGGTCCAAGACCCAGTACTTC. Amino acids: CASSLVGTGSKTQYF.

The chain is built from TRBV20-1 and TRBJ2-5, with a possible D match to TRBD2 (7 bases). The germline V gene has CDR1 DFQATT and CDR2 SNEGSKA (reference sequence). With 8 bases removed from V and 4 bases from J, the gap between germline ends came to 17 bases. The length of the CDR3 is 13 residues. The DNA of the CDR3 is TGCAGTCGAGGGGGAGGGCGCGGAGAGACCCAGTACTTC. Translated, it gives CSRGGGRGETQYF.

This clonotype was observed a handful of times. The V call is TRBV29-1, the J call TRBJ2-4; maybe TRBD2 (6 bases). The CDR3 is 12 amino acids. V lost 2 bases and J lost 6, with 8 bases in between. The germline V gene has CDR1 SQVTM and CDR2 ANQGSEA. CDR3 sequence: CSVESGGNIQYF. The CDR3 DNA is TGCAGCGTTGAATCCGGGGGAAACATTCAGTACTTC.